One and the same sample provided the 2 T cell receptor delta chains below, sequenced in a study of Vδ1+ human thymocytes. The study's findings and limits: Thymic TRG and TRD repertoires appeared highly polyclonal, with Gaussian CDR3 length distributions.

RNA was extracted from the cells and then reverse transcribed. The CDR3 regions were amplified by multiplex PCR from V-gene primers to a constant-region primer. TCRdb applied CATT to the multiplex PCR reads for clone calling. The sample contains 70,000 or so delta-chain clones, about 35% of which appear only once. No antigen has been identified for these receptors. Sequencing was done on a sample of Vdelta1+ gamma-delta thymocytes from the thymus. Subset defined: FACS-sorted CD3+ TCRalphabeta- TCRVdelta1+ TCRVdelta2- thymocytes. The receptors come from a boy in the first two years of life who had congenital heart surgery.

The chain uses TRDV1 and TRDJ1; TRDD3 might be the D (7 bases). Germline V lookup: CDR1 TSWWSYY, CDR2 QGS. V was clipped by 0 bases and J by 0 bases, with 20 bases between them. The CDR3 extends over 19 amino acids. The CDR3 nucleotides read TGTGCTCTTGGGGAACTGTCCTACACTGGGGATCCGTACACCGATAAACTCATCTTT. Translated: CALGELSYTGDPYTDKLIF.

In this sample, this clone turned up a few times. The J gene is TRDJ1, the V gene TRDV1, with 7 bases matching TRDD3. The trim removed 5 bases at V and 3 bases at J, leaving 15 bases unmatched. From germline, CDR1 is TSWWSYY and CDR2 QGS. The CDR3 is 17 residues long. The CDR3 sequence: CALGNLLDYLGADKLIF. CDR3 bases: TGTGCTCTTGGGAACCTGTTGGATTACCTGGGGGCCGATAAACTCATCTTT.